These T cell receptor beta chains were read from a single sample in a study of cytomegalovirus exposure and HLA in healthy donors. Profiling relied on immunoSEQ multiplex PCR, and the TCRdb table lists in-frame clones only, not all of them. This repertoire shows some 150,000 clones, around 85% found once; its top ten account for over 0.8%. Material for sequencing was PBMCs. These TCRs come from a woman in her thirties in good health and CMV-seronegative. CDR3s include the opening cysteine and the closing phenylalanine or tryptophan. The D gene is left open where the match is weak. Not every row has a clone size; where given, it reads once, few, many or a size class.

clone size: .; V gene: TRBV7-6; D gene: TRBD2; J gene: TRBJ2-1; CDR3 DNA: TGTGCCAGCAGCTCGATAGCGGGAGCGGGCCATGAGCAGTTCTTC; CDR3 protein: CASSSIAGAGHEQFF
clone size: .; V gene: TRBV25-1; D gene: TRBD2; J gene: TRBJ2-2; CDR3 DNA: TGTGCCAGCAGAGGGACTAGCGGGAGGGCCTCCCATCTCGGGGAGCTGTTTTTT; CDR3 protein: CASRGTSGRASHLGELFF
clone size: .; V gene: TRBV5-6; D gene: TRBD1; J gene: TRBJ1-2; CDR3 DNA: TGTGCCAGCAGCTATCAGGGGGCGATCCCCTATGGCTACACCTTC; CDR3 protein: CASSYQGAIPYGYTF
clone size: .; V gene: TRBV4-1; D gene: TRBD2; J gene: TRBJ2-3; CDR3 DNA: TGCGCCAGCAGCCAAGATGCCCTAGCGGGCACAGATACGCAGTATTTT; CDR3 protein: CASSQDALAGTDTQYF
clone size: .; V gene: TRBV5-6; D gene: .; J gene: TRBJ1-1; CDR3 DNA: TGTGCCAGCAGCTCCCGACCATGGCCGCGGGCTTTCTTT; CDR3 protein: CASSSRPWPRAFF
clone size: .; V gene: TRBV19; D gene: .; J gene: TRBJ1-5; CDR3 DNA: TGTGCCAGTAGTGCCAGGGGAGGCAATCAGCCCCAGCATTTT; CDR3 protein: CASSARGGNQPQHF
clone size: .; V gene: TRBV27; D gene: TRBD1; J gene: TRBJ1-1; CDR3 DNA: TGTGCCAGCAGCCCCCGGGACAGGGAAACAACTGAAGCTTTCTTT; CDR3 protein: CASSPRDRETTEAFF
clone size: .; V gene: TRBV7-8; D gene: TRBD2; J gene: TRBJ2-2; CDR3 DNA: TGTGCCAGCAAGCCCGGGGCTTGGGCGGGAGTTGGTGACGGGGAGCTGTTTTTT; CDR3 protein: CASKPGAWAGVGDGELFF
clone size: .; V gene: TRBV5-1; D gene: .; J gene: TRBJ2-7; CDR3 DNA: TGCGCCAGCAGCTTGGTCAGTGAACCCTACGAGCAGTACTTC; CDR3 protein: CASSLVSEPYEQYF
clone size: .; V gene: TRBV29-1; D gene: TRBD1; J gene: TRBJ2-5; CDR3 DNA: TGCAGCGTTCGGGACAGACAAGAGACCCAGTACTTC; CDR3 protein: CSVRDRQETQYF
clone size: .; V gene: TRBV5-4; D gene: .; J gene: TRBJ1-1; CDR3 DNA: TGTGCCAGCAGCCCCCGAACCCCGGGGGGCACTGAAGCTTTCTTT; CDR3 protein: CASSPRTPGGTEAFF
clone size: .; V gene: TRBV25-1; D gene: TRBD1; J gene: TRBJ1-5; CDR3 DNA: TGTGCCAGCAGGGGAGGAGGGGGCGGCGGCAATCAGCCCCAGCATTTT; CDR3 protein: CASRGGGGGGNQPQHF
clone size: .; V gene: TRBV7-9; D gene: .; J gene: TRBJ2-2; CDR3 DNA: TGTGCCAGCAGCCCCAGAACAGGAGTCAACACCGGGGAGCTGTTTTTT; CDR3 protein: CASSPRTGVNTGELFF
clone size: .; V gene: TRBV7-2; D gene: .; J gene: TRBJ2-7; CDR3 DNA: TGTGCCAGCAGCTTAATCAGCTCCTACGAGCAGTACTTC; CDR3 protein: CASSLISSYEQYF
clone size: once; V gene: TRBV14; D gene: TRBD1; J gene: TRBJ1-3; CDR3 DNA: TGTGCCAGCAGCCATTGGACAGGGGCAGGAAACACCATATATTTT; CDR3 protein: CASSHWTGAGNTIYF
clone size: .; V gene: TRBV6-1; D gene: .; J gene: TRBJ2-7; CDR3 DNA: TGTGCCAGCAAAACTCCGCAGGGCCCCTACGAGCAGTACTTC; CDR3 protein: CASKTPQGPYEQYF
clone size: .; V gene: TRBV27; D gene: .; J gene: TRBJ1-6; CDR3 DNA: TGTGCCAGCAGTTTCGGGGGGTCCGGTTCACCCCTCCACTTT; CDR3 protein: CASSFGGSGSPLHF
clone size: .; V gene: TRBV7-8; D gene: .; J gene: TRBJ2-7; CDR3 DNA: TGTGCCAGCAGCTCACCAGGGATCGGCTACGAGCAGTACTTC; CDR3 protein: CASSSPGIGYEQYF
clone size: .; V gene: TRBV7-8; D gene: .; J gene: TRBJ2-1; CDR3 DNA: TGTGCCAGCAGCTTGGGTCCATACTATGGTGAGCAGTTCTTC; CDR3 protein: CASSLGPYYGEQFF
clone size: .; V gene: TRBV6-1; D gene: .; J gene: TRBJ1-6; CDR3 DNA: TGTGCCAGCAGTGTTGAAAGGGGTTCACCCCTCCACTTT; CDR3 protein: CASSVERGSPLHF
clone size: few; V gene: TRBV10-3; D gene: .; J gene: TRBJ1-1; CDR3 DNA: TGTGCCATCAGCCTAGTCAATGACGCCGAAGCTTTCTTT; CDR3 protein: CAISLVNDAEAFF
clone size: once; V gene: TRBV9; D gene: TRBD2; J gene: TRBJ2-1; CDR3 DNA: TGTGCCAGCAGCTCCCAGACTAGCGGGAGTTACAATGAGCAGTTCTTC; CDR3 protein: CASSSQTSGSYNEQFF
clone size: .; V gene: TRBV10-2; D gene: .; J gene: TRBJ2-7; CDR3 DNA: TGCGCCAGCAGGACTAGTCTCAATGACGAGCAGTACTTC; CDR3 protein: CASRTSLNDEQYF
clone size: .; V gene: TRBV5-4; D gene: .; J gene: TRBJ1-1; CDR3 DNA: TGTGCCAGCAGCTTAAGTTTAGCAGGGGTGAACACTGAAGCTTTCTTT; CDR3 protein: CASSLSLAGVNTEAFF
clone size: .; V gene: TRBV14; D gene: TRBD1; J gene: TRBJ2-1; CDR3 DNA: TGTGCCAGCAGCAGGGGGCAGGTCTCCTACAATGAGCAGTTCTTC; CDR3 protein: CASSRGQVSYNEQFF
clone size: .; V gene: TRBV5-1; D gene: .; J gene: TRBJ1-2; CDR3 DNA: TGCGCCAGCAGCTTGGACGGACGGACTTTTTATGGCTACACCTTC; CDR3 protein: CASSLDGRTFYGYTF
clone size: .; V gene: TRBV29-1; D gene: .; J gene: TRBJ1-1; CDR3 DNA: TGCAGCGTTAAACAGGAGAACACTGAAGCTTTCTTT; CDR3 protein: CSVKQENTEAFF
clone size: .; V gene: TRBV4-2; D gene: TRBD2; J gene: TRBJ2-1; CDR3 DNA: TGTGCCAGCAGCCAAGCCTGGGGGGGGGAGTCCACCGATGAGCAGTTCTTC; CDR3 protein: CASSQAWGGESTDEQFF
clone size: .; V gene: TRBV7-8; D gene: TRBD2; J gene: TRBJ2-1; CDR3 DNA: TGTGCCAGCAGCTTAGGCAGGGGGACTAGCGGGGGGGCGGATGAGCAGTTCTTC; CDR3 protein: CASSLGRGTSGGADEQFF
clone size: .; V gene: TRBV5-1; D gene: .; J gene: TRBJ1-3; CDR3 DNA: TGCGCCAGCAGCTTGGCCGGAGGTCGCGGACGACCCTCTGGAAACACCATATATTTT; CDR3 protein: CASSLAGGRGRPSGNTIYF
clone size: .; V gene: TRBV27; D gene: TRBD1; J gene: TRBJ2-1; CDR3 DNA: TGTGCCAGCAGAGAGACCGGGACAGGGGGGGTCAATGAGCAGTTCTTC; CDR3 protein: CASRETGTGGVNEQFF
clone size: .; V gene: TRBV5-1; D gene: .; J gene: TRBJ2-7; CDR3 DNA: TGCGCCAGCAGCTCGGACGGACGGACTTCTATAGTCGTGGGGGAGCAGTACTTC; CDR3 protein: CASSSDGRTSIVVGEQYF
clone size: .; V gene: TRBV7-9; D gene: .; J gene: TRBJ1-2; CDR3 DNA: TGTTCCAGCAGCTCATTTCCGGACAGTGGCGGGGGCTATGGCTACACCTTC; CDR3 protein: CSSSSFPDSGGGYGYTF
clone size: .; V gene: TRBV9; D gene: TRBD1; J gene: TRBJ1-1; CDR3 DNA: TGTGCCAGCACCCCATGGAGGGACAGGAACACTGAAGCTTTCTTT; CDR3 protein: CASTPWRDRNTEAFF
clone size: .; V gene: TRBV6-1; D gene: .; J gene: TRBJ1-2; CDR3 DNA: TGTGCCAGCAGTTTGGGCGGGGCCGGGGACTATGGCTACACCTTC; CDR3 protein: CASSLGGAGDYGYTF
clone size: .; V gene: TRBV29-1; D gene: TRBD2; J gene: TRBJ2-7; CDR3 DNA: TGCAGCGTTGGGACTAGCGGGAGGCTGGCCTACGAGCAGTACTTC; CDR3 protein: CSVGTSGRLAYEQYF
clone size: .; V gene: TRBV13; D gene: TRBD2; J gene: TRBJ2-5; CDR3 DNA: TGTGCCAGCAGCTTAGGCCTAGGGGTAGCGGGGCCCCAAGAGACCCAGTACTTC; CDR3 protein: CASSLGLGVAGPQETQYF
clone size: .; V gene: TRBV7-6; D gene: TRBD1; J gene: TRBJ1-1; CDR3 DNA: TGTGCCAGCAGCCCCTGGACAGGGTCCGAGCTAGTGAACACTGAAGCTTTCTTT; CDR3 protein: CASSPWTGSELVNTEAFF
clone size: .; V gene: TRBV7-2; D gene: TRBD2; J gene: TRBJ2-5; CDR3 DNA: TGTGCCAGCAGCTTATTTCGGCTAGCGGGAGGTACCTTAGAGACCCAGTACTTC; CDR3 protein: CASSLFRLAGGTLETQYF
clone size: .; V gene: TRBV19; D gene: .; J gene: TRBJ2-4; CDR3 DNA: TGTGCCAGTAGTATCCTTGGGGTTGGAGCGCCCAGACAGACCACGTTAGCCAAAAACATTCAGTACTTC; CDR3 protein: CASSILGVGAPRQTTLAKNIQYF
clone size: .; V gene: TRBV27; D gene: .; J gene: TRBJ1-4; CDR3 DNA: TGTGCCAGCAGTTTAACCAGTCATCCAACTAATGAAAAACTGTTTTTT; CDR3 protein: CASSLTSHPTNEKLFF
clone size: few; V gene: TRBV6-1; D gene: .; J gene: TRBJ1-5; CDR3 DNA: TGTGCCAGCAGTGAGCGGGGGGTTAATCAGCCCCAGCATTTT; CDR3 protein: CASSERGVNQPQHF